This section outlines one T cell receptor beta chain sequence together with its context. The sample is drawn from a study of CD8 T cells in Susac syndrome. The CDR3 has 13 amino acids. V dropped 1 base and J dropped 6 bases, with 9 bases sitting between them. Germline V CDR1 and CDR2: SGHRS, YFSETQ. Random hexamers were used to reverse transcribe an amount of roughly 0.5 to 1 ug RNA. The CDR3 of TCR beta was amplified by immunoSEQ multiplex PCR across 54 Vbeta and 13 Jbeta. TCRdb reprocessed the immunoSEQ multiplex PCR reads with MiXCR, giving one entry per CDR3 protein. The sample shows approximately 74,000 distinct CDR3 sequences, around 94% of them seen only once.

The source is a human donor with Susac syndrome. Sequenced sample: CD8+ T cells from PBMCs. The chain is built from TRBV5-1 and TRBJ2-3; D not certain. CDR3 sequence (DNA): TGCGCCAGCAGCTTGTGGAGACGGGATACGCAGTATTTT. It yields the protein CASSLWRRDTQYF.